Listed below are T cell receptor beta chains from one sample, sequenced in a study of T-cell reconstitution after alpha-beta-depleted transplantation in children. TCRdb used MiXCR to reprocess the PCR reads, holding one entry per CDR3 protein. Of about 420,000 distinct CDR3 sequences listed, 9.5% to 13% are singletons. The source was PBMCs from the stem cell graft donor, collected from the stem cell graft. The receptors derive from a human donor who donated a stem cell graft to a child with acute myeloid leukemia. Both conserved end residues are part of each CDR3. A D gene is named only where the DNA matches it firmly. Size is stated for part of the rows, as once, few or many counts, or as a class when the clone is expanded.

j_call	d_call	v_call	clone_size	cdr3_nt	cdr3_aa
TRBJ1-6	TRBD1	TRBV5-1	NA	TGCGCGACCAGGGAGGGCACCGGGACAGGGGATTCACCCCTCCACTTT	CATREGTGTGDSPLHF
TRBJ2-1	TRBD2	TRBV20-1	NA	TGCAGTGCCCGGAGGCTAGCGGGACCCTACAATGAGCAGTTCTTC	CSARRLAGPYNEQFF
TRBJ2-3	NA	TRBV11-2	few	TGTGCCAGCAGCTCTGTCGAAGATACGCAGTATTTT	CASSSVEDTQYF
TRBJ2-1	TRBD1	TRBV5-1	few	TGCGCCAGCCGGGACAGGGACTTCTACAATGAGCAGTTCTTC	CASRDRDFYNEQFF
TRBJ2-7	NA	TRBV6-2/TRBV6-3	few	TGTGCCAGCACCGACGGCGCCTTCTCCTACGAGCAGTACTTC	CASTDGAFSYEQYF
TRBJ1-1	NA	TRBV12-3/TRBV12-4	few	TGTGCCAGCAGAAGGATTCCGGAAGAGTCTGAAGCTTTCTTT	CASRRIPEESEAFF
TRBJ2-5	NA	TRBV11-2	many	TGTGCCAGCAGCTTAGTCCCACTGGGGACCCAGTACTTC	CASSLVPLGTQYF
TRBJ1-3	NA	TRBV11-2	few	TGTGCCAGCAGCTCGCGGTGGGACTCGAGGGGAAACACCATATATTTT	CASSSRWDSRGNTIYF
TRBJ2-3	TRBD1	TRBV7-3	NA	TGTGCCAGCAGCTTATTAGGGACAGGGTTAGATACGCAGTATTTT	CASSLLGTGLDTQYF
TRBJ2-6	TRBD1	TRBV25-1	NA	TGTGCCAGCAGTGGGGGACAGGGGGCGCCCGGGGCCAACGTCCTGACTTTC	CASSGGQGAPGANVLTF
TRBJ1-2	NA	TRBV29-1	many	TGCAGCGTTCTACACAGTAACTATGGCTACACCTTC	CSVLHSNYGYTF
TRBJ2-2	NA	TRBV7-3	few	TGTGCCAGCAGCTTAATGAACACCGGGGAGCTGTTTTTT	CASSLMNTGELFF
TRBJ2-1	NA	TRBV5-4	NA	TGTGCCAGCAGCTCCGGGATCCAGCCCCATGAGCAGTTCTTC	CASSSGIQPHEQFF
TRBJ1-4	NA	TRBV12-3/TRBV12-4	few	TGTGCCAGCAGTACCGTTAATGAAAAACTGTTTTTT	CASSTVNEKLFF
TRBJ2-3	NA	TRBV12-3/TRBV12-4	NA	TGTGCCAGCAGCCGAAACGGGACCAAACGGTACACAGATACGCAGTATTTT	CASSRNGTKRYTDTQYF
TRBJ2-3	NA	TRBV15	few	TGTGCCACCAGCAGACGGAACGAGGGTCGCTTTAATACGCAGTATTTT	CATSRRNEGRFNTQYF
TRBJ1-2	NA	TRBV7-9	few	TGTGCCAGCAGCTTAGATAGCAGAGCAGCTTATGGCTACACCTTC	CASSLDSRAAYGYTF
TRBJ2-1	TRBD2	TRBV30	NA	TGTGCCTGGAGTCCCGTCAGCGGGGGGATTTTCAATGAGCAGTTCTTC	CAWSPVSGGIFNEQFF
TRBJ1-2	TRBD1	TRBV12-3/TRBV12-4	NA	TGTGCCAGCAGTTTACGCCCCACAGGGGACTATGGCTACACCTTC	CASSLRPTGDYGYTF
TRBJ2-1	TRBD1	TRBV7-2	few	TGTGCCAGCAGTCTGGACAGGGTCGCGGGCAATGAGCAGTTCTTC	CASSLDRVAGNEQFF
TRBJ2-1	TRBD2	TRBV28	many	TGTGCCAGCAGTAACCCCGGACTAGCGGGCCGGTTTGCGGTCTTC	CASSNPGLAGRFAVF
TRBJ2-1	TRBD1	TRBV7-2	NA	TGTGCCAGCAGCTTATCAGGGGGTTTTAGCTCCTACAATGAGCAGTTCTTC	CASSLSGGFSSYNEQFF
TRBJ2-1	NA	TRBV7-6	NA	TGTGCCAGCAGCTTAGCCGCTTTTCCGGATGAGCAGTTCTTC	CASSLAAFPDEQFF
TRBJ1-1	NA	TRBV6-2/TRBV6-3	few	TGTGCCAGCAGTTACTCGAGCGACACTGAAGCTTTCTTT	CASSYSSDTEAFF
TRBJ1-5	NA	TRBV20-1	NA	TGCAGTGCTAGCCCAGGAAGCAATCAGCCCCAGCATTTT	CSASPGSNQPQHF
TRBJ1-1	NA	TRBV5-6	few	TGTGCCAGCAGCCAAGGGGTGCAGACCTTGAACACTGAAGCTTTCTTT	CASSQGVQTLNTEAFF
TRBJ2-2	TRBD1	TRBV7-2	many	TGTGCCAGCAGCTTCGTACAGGGGGCGGCCGGGGAGCTGTTTTTT	CASSFVQGAAGELFF
TRBJ2-1	NA	TRBV20-1	NA	TGCAGTGCTAGAGGGGGCGGCGGGAAATACAATGAGCAGTTCTTC	CSARGGGGKYNEQFF
TRBJ2-1	TRBD1	TRBV7-2	few	TGTGCCAGCAGCGGGACAGGGGGTGCGAATGAGCAGTTCTTC	CASSGTGGANEQFF
TRBJ2-1	NA	TRBV7-2	NA	TGTGCCAGCAGCTTAGACTTACCCTACAATGAGCAGTTCTTC	CASSLDLPYNEQFF
TRBJ1-1	NA	TRBV9	many	TGTGCCAGCAGCGTAGGGGGACCGAACACTGAAGCTTTCTTT	CASSVGGPNTEAFF
TRBJ2-5	NA	TRBV9	NA	TGTGCCAGCAGCCCACAGGTGCAGGGGACCCAGTACTTC	CASSPQVQGTQYF
TRBJ2-1	TRBD2	TRBV11-2	few	TGTGCCAGCAGCTTAGACCCTAGCGGGAGTACTTACAATGAGCAGTTCTTC	CASSLDPSGSTYNEQFF
TRBJ2-2	NA	TRBV9	many	TGTGCCAGCCTTGCAGGCTCTTACTACACCGGGGAGCTGTTTTTT	CASLAGSYYTGELFF
TRBJ2-2	NA	TRBV7-2	NA	TGTGCCAGCAGCCCCTGGGCGGCGAACACCGGGGAGCTGTTTTTT	CASSPWAANTGELFF
TRBJ1-4	TRBD1	TRBV28	NA	TGTGCCAGCAGTTCACAGGGGACATTGGGAAAACTGTTTTTT	CASSSQGTLGKLFF
TRBJ2-1	TRBD2	TRBV29-1	many	TGCAGCGCCGCCAGGACTAGCGGGAGGAATGAGCAGTTCTTC	CSAARTSGRNEQFF
TRBJ2-3	TRBD2	TRBV20-1	few	TGCAGTGCTACGACGGGGGGTGAAGATACGCAGTATTTT	CSATTGGEDTQYF
TRBJ1-1	TRBD1	TRBV7-9	many	TGTGCCAGCAGCGTAGGACAGGGGAAAACTGAAGCTTTCTTT	CASSVGQGKTEAFF
TRBJ2-3	NA	TRBV5-1	many	TGCGCCAGCAGCCAGACTCCCACAGATACGCAGTATTTT	CASSQTPTDTQYF
TRBJ2-7	TRBD2	TRBV5-1	NA	TGCGCCAGCAGGCGGACTAGCGGGAGTCGCGGCGAGCAGTACTTC	CASRRTSGSRGEQYF
TRBJ2-7	TRBD1	TRBV12-3/TRBV12-4	few	TGTGCCAGCAGCACGTCGACCGGGACAGGGGTGTACGAGCAGTACTTC	CASSTSTGTGVYEQYF
TRBJ2-5	NA	TRBV5-1	NA	TGCGCCAGCAGCTTGGAGTGGGGCCAAGAGACCCAGTACTTC	CASSLEWGQETQYF
TRBJ1-1	TRBD1	TRBV30	many	TGTGCCTGGAGTTTAGGTGGGCAGGGGGTCACTGAAGCTTTCTTT	CAWSLGGQGVTEAFF
TRBJ2-2	NA	TRBV4-1	few	TGCGCCAGCAGCCAAGTTGCCGGACCCGGGGAGCTGTTTTTT	CASSQVAGPGELFF
TRBJ2-7	TRBD2	TRBV27	few	TGTGCCACCGGGACTAGCGGATCCTACGAGCAGTACTTC	CATGTSGSYEQYF
TRBJ2-1	NA	TRBV12-3/TRBV12-4	NA	TGTGCCAGCAGTGGAGGGGGCCTTTCCTACAATGAGCAGTTCTTC	CASSGGGLSYNEQFF
TRBJ2-5	NA	TRBV20-1	few	TGCAGTGCTATTTCCAGCCAAGAGACCCAGTACTTC	CSAISSQETQYF
TRBJ2-1	TRBD2	TRBV6-1	few	TGTGCCAGCAGTGAGAACAGGGCAATAGCGGGAGAGGGTGAGCAGTTCTTC	CASSENRAIAGEGEQFF
TRBJ2-1	NA	TRBV29-1	once	TGCAGCGTCCTCGTCCTCACGTCCTACAATGAGCAGTTCTTC	CSVLVLTSYNEQFF
TRBJ2-2	TRBD1	TRBV7-6	NA	TGTGCCAGCAGCTCTCGACAGGGGGCAAGTAAGGCCGGGGAGCTGTTTTTT	CASSSRQGASKAGELFF
TRBJ2-7	TRBD2	TRBV6-2/TRBV6-3	NA	TGTGCCAGCAGATTGCTAGCGGGAGTTGAGCAGTACTTC	CASRLLAGVEQYF
TRBJ2-1	TRBD2	TRBV11-2	NA	TGTGCCAGCAGCCGAACCGGGACTAGCGGGAGGGCCGCTAACTCCTACAATGAGCAGTTCTTC	CASSRTGTSGRAANSYNEQFF
TRBJ2-7	NA	TRBV29-1	many	TGCAGCGGACGGAACGACTACGAGCAGTACTTC	CSGRNDYEQYF
TRBJ2-5	NA	TRBV7-2	NA	TGTGCCAGCAGCAAAAGGAGGGGTCTAAACTTCGGGGAGACCCAGTACTTC	CASSKRRGLNFGETQYF
TRBJ2-7	TRBD1	TRBV5-6	few	TGTGCCAGCAGCTGGGACAGGTCCGAGCAGTACTTC	CASSWDRSEQYF